This entry lists 5 T cell receptor beta chains sequenced from one sample in a study of control samples from healthy donors and cancer patients. Profiled with immunoSEQ multiplex PCR; TCRdb holds only in-frame clones, not every one. The data contain some 130,000 clones, roughly 91% of them singletons. The sequencing sample was made of PBMCs. The receptors were sampled from a man aged 45-65 years with head and neck cancer.

V gene TRBV28 combines with J gene TRBJ1-6; 7 bases fit TRBD1. Trimming cost V 8 bases and J 14 bases; bases outside gene matches: 12. Germline V CDR1 and CDR2: MDHEN, SYDVKM. The CDR3 has 13 amino acids. The CDR3 DNA is TGTGCCAGCGGGAGACAGGGCCTCGGGGCCCTCCACTTT. Protein: CASGRQGLGALHF.

The chain is built from TRBV28 and TRBJ2-2; perhaps D is TRBD1 or TRBD2 (5 bases each). V gave up 5 bases and J gave up 0 bases, with 13 bases separating them. The CDR3 extends over 16 amino acids. Germline V CDR1 and CDR2: MDHEN, SYDVKM. This CDR3 reads CASSPYGTANTGELFF. In DNA form, the CDR3 reads TGTGCCAGCAGTCCCTACGGGACGGCGAACACCGGGGAGCTGTTTTTT. The complete variable domain, with remaining parts taken from reference TRBV28 and TRBJ2-2, reads DVKVTQSSRYLVKRTGEKVFLECVQDMDHENMFWYRQDPGLGLRLIYFSYDVKMKEKGDIPEGYSVSREKKERFSLILESASTNQTSMYLCASSPYGTANTGELFFGEGSRLTVL.

The CDR3 DNA follows: TGTGCCAGCAGAGTTGATAGAGGGGGCAATCAGCCCCAGCATTTT. Translating it yields CASRVDRGGNQPQHF. V and J are TRBV6-5 and TRBJ1-5; tentative D call: TRBD1 (5 bases). V was clipped by 6 bases and J by 2 bases, with 14 bases between them. CDR1 and CDR2 (germline): MNHEY, SVGAGI. The CDR3 loop spans 15 amino acids.

The genes are TRBV19 and TRBJ1-1; 8 bases line up with TRBD1. Germline CDR1 and CDR2: LNHDA and SQIVND (reference sequence). This CDR3 has 15 residues. V lost 6 bases to trimming and J lost 6 bases; unmatched junction nucleotides: 12. CDR3 in DNA: TGTGCCAGTAGCACCCCGCCGACAGGGGTTGCTGAAGCTTTCTTT. Amino acids: CASSTPPTGVAEAFF.

The chain has TRBV6-6 and TRBJ2-1; 11 bases align to TRBD2. There are 15 residues in the CDR3. Germline CDR1 MNHNY, CDR2 SVGAGI (reference sequence). V trimming: 5 bases; J trimming: 1 base; junction bases outside the gene matches: 1. The CDR3: CASSRTSGSYNEQFF. CDR3 nucleotide sequence: TGTGCCAGCAGTAGGACTAGCGGGTCCTACAATGAGCAGTTCTTC.